This T cell receptor beta chain was captured by sequencing in a study of metastatic and nonmetastatic thyroid tumors. Study summary: Repertoires were compared across blood and tumor or nodule tissue from malignant and benign thyroid patients.

Ten or more counts support this clone. Prior to thyroid surgery, none of the patients had received any treatment. TCRdb reanalyzed the PCR reads via MiXCR. The table lists 25,000 to 30,000 clones, less than 25% of them singletons. The CDR3 covers 13 residues. The V gene's germline CDR1 is SGHDT and CDR2 YYEEEE. V lost 2 bases and J 2 bases, leaving 5 bases between the germline ends. This clonotype originated in a female donor with papillary thyroid cancer or a benign thyroid nodule (not recorded which). Some clones in this sample may be carry-over from other donors' samples. The J gene is TRBJ1-3, the V gene TRBV5-6, with D perhaps matching TRBD1 (5 bases). Sequenced sample: blood. In nucleotides, the CDR3 is TGTGCCAGCAGCTTCAGGGCTGGAAACACCATATATTTT. This gives the protein CASSFRAGNTIYF.